The 3 T cell receptor beta chains below all came from one sample that was sequenced in a study of Graves' ophthalmopathy and Graves' hyperthyroidism (dated by TCRdb to the late 2010s). These reads were obtained on an Illumina HiSeq 2000. For repertoire sequencing, the TCR beta CDR3 regions were amplified from RNA transcripts. HTBI primers and the Qiagen OneStep RT-PCR kit were used in a first-round RT-PCR, which was followed by a second-round multiplex PCR, size selection and purification. The raw public reads went through TCRdb reprocessing: fastp at Q25, MiXCR clone calling, in-frame beta chains kept. Identical CDR3 proteins give one entry, which carries the most common genes and DNA. This sample comprises roughly 700,000 distinct CDR3 sequences, roughly two fifths of them detected only once. Approximately 43% of the sample is held by the ten biggest clonotypes. Source material: peripheral blood. These TCRs come from an adult man with Graves' ophthalmopathy.

In the case of this clonotype: Since no conserved phenylalanine or tryptophan closes the CDR3, a read error is the likely cause. V is TRBV25-1 and J is TRBJ2-5, with D perhaps TRBD2 (6 bases). V lost 5 bases to trimming and J lost 5 bases, with 18 bases between them. CDR3 length: 15 residues. Looked up from germline, CDR1 is MGHDK and CDR2 is SYGVNS. The CDR3, as DNA: TGTGCCAGCAGTTTGGGCGGGGACTCATGGGAGACCCAGTACTCC. This gives the protein CASSLGGDSWETQYS.

This clonotype was seen more than once but under ten times. The chain uses TRBV2 and TRBJ2-7; TRBD2 might be the D (5 bases). V dropped 6 bases and J dropped 6 bases, with 15 bases sitting between them. The CDR3 is 13 amino acids. CDR1 and CDR2 (germline): SNHLY, FYNNEI. The CDR3 region has the DNA TGTGCCAGCAGGAGGGTCGTCGGCGGCGAGCAGTACTTC. Its protein is CASRRVVGGEQYF. Full variable domain (missing parts from reference TRBV2 and TRBJ2-7): EPEVTQTPSHQVTQMGQEVILRCVPISNHLYFYWYRQILGQKVEFLVSFYNNEISEKSEIFDDQFSVERPDGSNFTLKIRSTKLEDSAMYFCASRRVVGGEQYFGPGTRLTVT.

The chain joins TRBV7-9 to TRBJ2-7; D unresolved. The CDR3 has 13 residues. The ends were cut back, 6 bases at V and 5 bases at J, with 14 bases in the middle. Germline CDR1 reads SEHNR; CDR2 reads FQNEAQ (reference sequence). For the CDR3, the DNA is TGTGCCAGCAGAACATTGGGTCGTAACGAGCAGTACTTC. Translation: CASRTLGRNEQYF.